The 14 T cell receptor beta chains below come from one sample, sequenced in a study of identical twins. TCRdb re-analysed the 5' RACE reads in MiXCR, keeping a single row per CDR3 protein. The sample records a few hundred thousand distinct CDR3 sequences, about 10% being singletons. Sequences were obtained from memory T cells sorted from blood. The receptors shown here come from a man aged 50 to 60 in good health.

The chain employs TRBV6-1 and TRBJ1-5, with 9 bases identical to TRBD1. Germline V CDR1 and CDR2: MNHNS, SASEGT. The CDR3 is made up of 14 amino acids. V dropped 5 bases and J dropped 3; count of bases not matched to a gene: 2. The CDR3 region has the DNA TGTGCCAGCAGTAGGACAGGGGTCAATCAGCCCCAGCATTTT. It yields the protein CASSRTGVNQPQHF.

This chain uses TRBV11-3 with TRBJ2-3, with a tentative D call TRBD2 (6 bases). Germline CDR1 and CDR2: SGHNT and YENEEA. The CDR3 has 12 amino acids. V was trimmed by 5 bases and J by 9 bases, leaving 12 bases between them. The CDR3 protein is CASSDPGDTQYF. The DNA of the CDR3 is TGTGCCAGCAGCGACCCGGGGGACACGCAGTATTTT.

This clonotype came up many times. The chain couples TRBV27 to TRBJ1-1, with D tentatively TRBD1 (5 bases). This CDR3 spans 18 amino acids. Trimming stripped 6 bases from V and 2 bases from J, with 25 bases between. CDR1 and CDR2 (germline): MNHEY, SMNVEV (reference sequence). The CDR3 nucleotides are TGTGCCAGCAGCCCCGACAGTCGGTTGTCCAAAGCCAACACTGAAGCTTTCTTT. This codes for CASSPDSRLSKANTEAFF.

This chain joins TRBV27 and TRBJ2-5; D possibly matches TRBD1 or TRBD2 (5 bases each). The length of the CDR3 is 14 residues. Germline CDR1 and CDR2: MNHEY and SMNVEV (reference sequence). V lost 3 bases and J 3 bases, leaving 11 bases between the germline ends. The CDR3, as DNA: TGTGCCAGCAGTTTTTTGGGGGTCGAAGAGACCCAGTACTTC. Translating gives CASSFLGVEETQYF.

V and J are TRBV24-1 and TRBJ2-5; the D is unclear. The germline V and J ends were trimmed by 4 bases and 10 bases, with 9 bases remaining between them. This CDR3 comprises 11 residues. From germline, CDR1 is KGHDR and CDR2 SFDVKD. CDR3 nucleotide sequence: TGTGCCACCAGTGAGGGGAATGACCAGTACTTC. This sequence encodes CATSEGNDQYF.

This clonotype was recorded at least ten times. This chain links TRBV6-2 or TRBV6-3 with TRBJ2-1; 10 bases match TRBD2. With V trimmed by 6 bases and J by 2 bases, 7 bases remained unmatched. Germline V lookup: CDR1 MNHEY, CDR2 SVGEGT. This CDR3 comprises 16 residues. The CDR3 DNA is TGTGCCAGCAGGCCGTGGAGCGGGGGGGCCTACAATGAGCAGTTCTTC. Translated, it gives CASRPWSGGAYNEQFF.

The chain combines TRBV12-3 or TRBV12-4 with TRBJ2-6, with TRBD1 as a possible D gene (6 bases). This CDR3 is built from 20 residues. Trimming took off 3 bases at V and 0 bases at J, with 21 bases between the two ends. CDR3: CASSFVTGLNSASGANVLTF. The DNA of the CDR3 is TGTGCCAGCAGTTTTGTCACAGGGTTAAATAGTGCCTCTGGGGCCAACGTCCTGACTTTC.

This clonotype occurred many times. A read error may explain this, as a much larger clone is one base away. This chain joins TRBV5-1 and TRBJ2-1, with D maybe TRBD2 (5 bases). Germline V lookup: CDR1 SGHRS, CDR2 YFSETQ. CDR3 length equals 16 residues. V shed 0 bases and J shed 0 bases, with 10 bases lying between them. This CDR3 is CASSLATGSSYNEQFF. CDR3 sequence (DNA): TGCGCCAGCAGCTTGGCCACGGGGAGCTCCTACAATGAGCAGTTCTTC.

This clonotype was counted many times. The CDR3 DNA sequence: TGTGCCAGCAGTCGGGAAGGTGGCAATCAGCCCCAGCATTTT. Protein sequence: CASSREGGNQPQHF. The rearrangement uses TRBV6-2 or TRBV6-3 and TRBJ1-5; no definite D call. CDR3 size: 14 residues. CDR1 is MNHEY and CDR2 is SVGEGT in the germline V gene. V lost 5 bases to trimming and J lost 2 bases, with 10 bases between them.

A few counts support this clonotype. The chain recombines TRBV11-3 with TRBJ2-2; D perhaps matches TRBD2 (5 bases). This CDR3 has 14 residues. Germline assignment: CDR1 SGHNT and CDR2 YENEEA. The V end was cut by 1 base, the J end by 4 bases, with 7 bases between. The CDR3 sequence is CASSLGTFTGELFF. DNA of the CDR3: TGTGCCAGCAGCTTAGGGACTTTCACCGGGGAGCTGTTTTTT.

This clonotype was counted ten times or more. The V and J genes are TRBV6-2 or TRBV6-3 and TRBJ2-7, with D maybe TRBD1 (6 bases). V shed 7 bases and J shed 0 bases, with 19 bases lying between them. Germline CDR1 is MNHEY and CDR2 is SVGEGT. The CDR3 covers 16 residues. Written as DNA, the CDR3 is TGTGCCAGCACCCTCTATGGGGGCCAAAGCTCCTACGAGCAGTACTTC. Translating gives CASTLYGGQSSYEQYF.

In this sample, this clonotype turned up a few times. V and J are TRBV28 and TRBJ1-1; possible D gene TRBD1, 5 bases. The germline V gene encodes CDR1 MDHEN and CDR2 SYDVKM. V was cut by 4 bases and J by 1 base, with 7 bases left in between. The CDR3 totals 13 residues. The CDR3: CASSWDSNTEAFF. CDR3 nucleotides: TGTGCCAGCAGTTGGGACTCGAACACTGAAGCTTTCTTT.

This clonotype was found many times. V usage is TRBV27 and J usage is TRBJ2-1, with a possible D match to TRBD2 (6 bases). Trimming shortened V by 1 base and J by 0 bases, and 13 bases separated the two germline ends. This CDR3 has 17 amino acids. CDR1 MNHEY and CDR2 SMNVEV come from the germline V gene (reference sequence). The DNA of the CDR3 is TGTGCCAGCAGTTTATTGTCTAGCGTGAGCTCCTACAATGAGCAGTTCTTC. It is translated as CASSLLSSVSSYNEQFF.

Within the sample, this clonotype is medium-sized. The junction shows a germline mismatch at one end, possibly a read error. This chain links TRBV7-2 with TRBJ2-1, with 7 bases lining up with TRBD1. Germline V gives CDR1 SGHTA, CDR2 FQGNSA. This CDR3 spans 13 amino acids. The CDR3 loop reads CASSLGQYNEQFF. The DNA of the CDR3 is TGCGCCAGCAGCTTGGGACAGTACAATGAGCAGTTCTTC. The whole variable domain, remainder taken from reference TRBV7-2 and TRBJ2-1, is GAGVSQSPSNKVTEKGKDVELRCDPISGHTALYWYRQSLGQGLEFLIYFQGNSAPDKSGLPSDRFSAERTGGSVSTLTIQRTQQEDSAVYLCASSLGQYNEQFFGPGTRLTVL.